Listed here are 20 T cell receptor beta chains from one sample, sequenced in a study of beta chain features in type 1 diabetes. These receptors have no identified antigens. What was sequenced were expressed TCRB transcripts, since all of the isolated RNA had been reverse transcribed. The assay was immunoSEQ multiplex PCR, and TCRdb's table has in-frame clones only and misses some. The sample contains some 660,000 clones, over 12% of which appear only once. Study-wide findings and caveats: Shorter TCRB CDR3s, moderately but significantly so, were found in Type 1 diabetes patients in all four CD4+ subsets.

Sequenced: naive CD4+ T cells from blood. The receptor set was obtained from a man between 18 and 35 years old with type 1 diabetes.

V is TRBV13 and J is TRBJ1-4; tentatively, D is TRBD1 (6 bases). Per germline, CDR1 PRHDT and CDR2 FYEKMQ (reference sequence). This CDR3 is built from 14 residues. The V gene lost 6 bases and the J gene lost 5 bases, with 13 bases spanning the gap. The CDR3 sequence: CASSLGQWNEKLFF. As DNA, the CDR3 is TGTGCCAGCAGTCTAGGACAGTGGAATGAAAAACTGTTTTTT.

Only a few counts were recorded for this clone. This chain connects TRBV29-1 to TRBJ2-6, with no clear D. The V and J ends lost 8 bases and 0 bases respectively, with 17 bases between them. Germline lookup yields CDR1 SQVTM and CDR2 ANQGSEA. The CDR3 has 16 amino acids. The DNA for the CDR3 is TGCAGCCCCCTCTGTCGAACCCACTCTGGGGCCAACGTCCTGACTTTC. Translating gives CSPLCRTHSGANVLTF.

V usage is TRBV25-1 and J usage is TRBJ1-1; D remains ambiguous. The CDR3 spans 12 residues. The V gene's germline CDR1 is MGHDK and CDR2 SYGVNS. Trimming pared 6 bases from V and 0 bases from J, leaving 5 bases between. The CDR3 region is CASRGMNTEAFF. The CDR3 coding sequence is TGTGCCAGCAGGGGGATGAACACTGAAGCTTTCTTT.

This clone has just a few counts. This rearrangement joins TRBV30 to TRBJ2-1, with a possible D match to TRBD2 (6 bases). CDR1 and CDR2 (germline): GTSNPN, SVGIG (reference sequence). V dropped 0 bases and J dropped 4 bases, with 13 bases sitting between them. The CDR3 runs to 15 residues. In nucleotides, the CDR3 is TGTGCCTGGAGTGTAGTTAGCGGTTCTTACAATGAGCAGTTCTTC. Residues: CAWSVVSGSYNEQFF.

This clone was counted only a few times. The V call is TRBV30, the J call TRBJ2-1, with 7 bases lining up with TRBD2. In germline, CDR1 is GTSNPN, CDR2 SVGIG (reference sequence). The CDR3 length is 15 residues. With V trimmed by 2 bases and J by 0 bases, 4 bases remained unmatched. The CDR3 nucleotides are TGTGCCTGGAGTCCACTAGCGATCTCCTACAATGAGCAGTTCTTC. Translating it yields CAWSPLAISYNEQFF. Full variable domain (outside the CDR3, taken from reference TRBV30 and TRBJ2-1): SQTIHQWPATLVQPVGSPLSLECTVEGTSNPNLYWYRQAAGRGLQLLFYSVGIGQISSEVPQNLSASRPQDRQFILSSKKLLLSDSGFYLCAWSPLAISYNEQFFGPGTRLTVL.

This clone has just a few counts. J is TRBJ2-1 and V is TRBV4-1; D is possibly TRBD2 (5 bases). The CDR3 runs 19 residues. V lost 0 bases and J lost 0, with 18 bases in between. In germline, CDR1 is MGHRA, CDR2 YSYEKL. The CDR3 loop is CASSQERLASRGSYNEQFF. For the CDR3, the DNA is TGCGCCAGCAGCCAAGAAAGGCTGGCTAGCCGGGGCTCCTACAATGAGCAGTTCTTC.

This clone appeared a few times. This CDR3 is CATSRERARSSYEQYF. The DNA for the CDR3 is TGTGCCACCAGCAGAGAGCGGGCTCGCAGCTCCTACGAGCAGTACTTC. V gene TRBV15 combines with J gene TRBJ2-7; possibly TRBD2 for D (5 bases). The CDR3 has 16 residues. Germline lookup yields CDR1 LNHNV and CDR2 YYDKDF (reference sequence). The V end lost 0 bases, the J end lost 0 bases, and 12 bases lay between the germline ends.

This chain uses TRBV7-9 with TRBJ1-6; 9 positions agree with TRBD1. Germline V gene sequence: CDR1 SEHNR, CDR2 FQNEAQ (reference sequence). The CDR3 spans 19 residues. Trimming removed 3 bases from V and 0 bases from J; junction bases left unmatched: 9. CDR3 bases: TGTGCCAGCAGCTTGGAGACAGGGGGTCCAAGCTCCTATAATTCACCCCTCCACTTT. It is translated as CASSLETGGPSSYNSPLHF. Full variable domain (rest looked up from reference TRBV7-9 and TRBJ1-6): DTGVSQNPRHKITKRGQNVTFRCDPISEHNRLYWYRQTLGQGPEFLTYFQNEAQLEKSRLLSDRFSAERPKGSFSTLEIQRTEQGDSAMYLCASSLETGGPSSYNSPLHFGNGTRLTVT.

The CDR3 DNA is TGTGCCAGCACATGGGACAGGGGGATCACAGATACGCAGTATTTT. Its protein is CASTWDRGITDTQYF. This chain uses TRBV11-2 with TRBJ2-3; 11 bases are a match to TRBD1. CDR1 and CDR2 from the germline V gene are SGHAT and FQNNGV. CDR3 length: 15 residues. After removal of 7 bases from V and 2 bases from J, the junction contained 5 bases not matched to a gene.

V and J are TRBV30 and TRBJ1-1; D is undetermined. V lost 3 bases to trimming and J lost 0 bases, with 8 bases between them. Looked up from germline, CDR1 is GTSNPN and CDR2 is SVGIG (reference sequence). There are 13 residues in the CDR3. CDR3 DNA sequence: TGTGCCTGGAGAAGCCAATTGAACACTGAAGCTTTCTTT. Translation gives CAWRSQLNTEAFF.

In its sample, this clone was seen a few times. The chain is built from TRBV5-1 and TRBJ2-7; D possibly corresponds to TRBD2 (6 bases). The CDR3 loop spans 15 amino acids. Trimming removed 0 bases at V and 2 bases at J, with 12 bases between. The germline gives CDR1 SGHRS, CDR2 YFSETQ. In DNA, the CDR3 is TGCGCCAGCAGCTTGGTACCCAGGGAGGCCTACGAGCAGTACTTC. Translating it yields CASSLVPREAYEQYF.

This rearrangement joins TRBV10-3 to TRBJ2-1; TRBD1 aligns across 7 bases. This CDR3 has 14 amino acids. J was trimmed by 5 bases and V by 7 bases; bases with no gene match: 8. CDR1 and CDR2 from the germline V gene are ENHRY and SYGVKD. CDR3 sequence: CAIKDGTVNNEQFF. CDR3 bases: TGTGCCATCAAAGATGGGACAGTTAACAATGAGCAGTTCTTC.

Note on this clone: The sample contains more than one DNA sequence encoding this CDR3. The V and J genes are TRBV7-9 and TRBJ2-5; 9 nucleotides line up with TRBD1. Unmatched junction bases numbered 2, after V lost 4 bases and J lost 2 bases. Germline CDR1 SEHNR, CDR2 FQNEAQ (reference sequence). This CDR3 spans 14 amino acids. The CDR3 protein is CASSSGQGQETQYF. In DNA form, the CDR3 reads TGTGCCAGCAGCTCCGGACAGGGGCAAGAGACCCAGTACTTC.

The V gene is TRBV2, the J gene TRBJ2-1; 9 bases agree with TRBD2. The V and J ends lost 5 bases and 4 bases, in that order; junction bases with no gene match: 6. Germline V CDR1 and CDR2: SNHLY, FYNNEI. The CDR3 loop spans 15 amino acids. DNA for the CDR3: TGTGCCAGCAGTCTCCGGACTAGCGTTTACAATGAGCAGTTCTTC. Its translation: CASSLRTSVYNEQFF.

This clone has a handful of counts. The CDR3 nucleotides read TGTGCCAGCAGACCGGGACTAGCGAGGGGGACCCAGTACTTC. As protein: CASRPGLARGTQYF. V is TRBV27 and J is TRBJ2-5; 10 bases agree with TRBD2. The ends lost 6 bases at V and 7 bases at J; junction bases unmatched: 8. This CDR3 comprises 14 residues. Germline V gene sequence: CDR1 MNHEY, CDR2 SMNVEV (reference sequence).

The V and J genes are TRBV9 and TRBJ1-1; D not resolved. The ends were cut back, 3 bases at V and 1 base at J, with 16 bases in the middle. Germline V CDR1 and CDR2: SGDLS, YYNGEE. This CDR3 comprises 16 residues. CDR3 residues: CASSELSHGRNTEAFF. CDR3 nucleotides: TGTGCCAGCAGCGAATTGTCCCACGGACGGAACACTGAAGCTTTCTTT.

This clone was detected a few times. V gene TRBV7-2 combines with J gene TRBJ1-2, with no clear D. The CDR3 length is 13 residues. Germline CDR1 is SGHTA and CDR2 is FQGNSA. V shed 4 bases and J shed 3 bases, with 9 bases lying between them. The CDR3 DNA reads TGTGCCAGCAGCTCCCCCGGGGACTATGGCTACACCTTC. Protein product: CASSSPGDYGYTF.

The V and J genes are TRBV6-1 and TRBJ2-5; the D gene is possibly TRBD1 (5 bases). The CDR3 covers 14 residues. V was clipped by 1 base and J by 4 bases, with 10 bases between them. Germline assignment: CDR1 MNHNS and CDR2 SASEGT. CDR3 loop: CASSEVVGPETQYF. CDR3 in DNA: TGTGCCAGCAGTGAAGTAGTGGGGCCAGAGACCCAGTACTTC.

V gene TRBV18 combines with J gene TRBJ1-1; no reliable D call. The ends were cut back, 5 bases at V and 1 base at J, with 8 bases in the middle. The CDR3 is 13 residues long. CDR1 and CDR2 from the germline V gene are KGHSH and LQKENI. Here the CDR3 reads CASSDAANTEAFF. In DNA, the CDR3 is TGTGCCAGCTCAGATGCTGCGAACACTGAAGCTTTCTTT.

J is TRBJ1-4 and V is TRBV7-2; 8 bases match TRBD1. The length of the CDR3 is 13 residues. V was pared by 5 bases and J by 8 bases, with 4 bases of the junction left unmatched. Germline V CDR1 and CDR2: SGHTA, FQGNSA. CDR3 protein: CASSPGQGEKLFF. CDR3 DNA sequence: TGTGCCAGCAGCCCCGGACAGGGCGAAAAACTGTTTTTT.